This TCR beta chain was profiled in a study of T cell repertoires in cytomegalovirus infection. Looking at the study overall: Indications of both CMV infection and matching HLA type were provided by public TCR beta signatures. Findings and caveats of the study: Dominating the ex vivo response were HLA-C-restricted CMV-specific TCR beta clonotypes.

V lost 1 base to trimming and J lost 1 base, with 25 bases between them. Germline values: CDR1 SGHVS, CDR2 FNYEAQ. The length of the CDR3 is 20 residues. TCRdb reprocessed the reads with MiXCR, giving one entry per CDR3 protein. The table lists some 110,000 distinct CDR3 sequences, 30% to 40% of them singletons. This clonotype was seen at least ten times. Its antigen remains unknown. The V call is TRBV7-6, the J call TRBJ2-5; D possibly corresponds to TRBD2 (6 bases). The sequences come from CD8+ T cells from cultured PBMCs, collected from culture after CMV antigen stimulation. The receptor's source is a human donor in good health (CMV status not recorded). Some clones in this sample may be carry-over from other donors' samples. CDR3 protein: CASSLDLISWDFGAQETQYF. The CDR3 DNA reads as TGTGCCAGCAGCTTAGATTTAATCTCTTGGGACTTTGGAGCCCAAGAGACCCAGTACTTC.